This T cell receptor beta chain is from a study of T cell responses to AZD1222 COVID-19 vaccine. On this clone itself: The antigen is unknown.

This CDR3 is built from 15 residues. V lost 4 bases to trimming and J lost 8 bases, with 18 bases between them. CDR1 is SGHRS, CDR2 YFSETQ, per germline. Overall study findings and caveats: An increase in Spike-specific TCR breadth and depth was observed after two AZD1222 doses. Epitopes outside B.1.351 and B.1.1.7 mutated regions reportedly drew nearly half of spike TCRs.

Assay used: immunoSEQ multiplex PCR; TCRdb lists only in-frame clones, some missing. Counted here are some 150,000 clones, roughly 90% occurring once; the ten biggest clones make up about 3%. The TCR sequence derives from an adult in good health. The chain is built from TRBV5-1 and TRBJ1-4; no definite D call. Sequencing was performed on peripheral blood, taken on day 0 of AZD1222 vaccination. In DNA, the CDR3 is TGCGCCAGCAGCGTAACTGTGGGGTTGAAGGAAAAACTGTTTTTT. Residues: CASSVTVGLKEKLFF.